This T cell receptor (beta chain) was sequenced for a study of cytomegalovirus exposure and HLA in healthy donors. In regard to this clone: Its antigen is not identified.

General study findings and limits: Over 15,000 TCR beta sequences were associated with HLA alleles at 0.05 false discovery rate in a later analysis. A missense variant in DCLRE1C was later tied to TCR beta V- and J-gene trimming.

This CDR3 spans 15 amino acids. V lost 0 bases and J 0 bases, leaving 7 bases between the germline ends. From germline, CDR1 is SGHRS and CDR2 YFSETQ. The PCR made use of 60 Vbeta and 13 Jbeta primers. The assay was immunoSEQ multiplex PCR, and TCRdb's table has in-frame clones only and misses some. The profile shows around 140,000 clones, approximately 77% of them singletons. This sequence joins TRBV5-1 and TRBJ1-3, with a weak D call TRBD1 (5 bases). The sequenced material came from PBMCs. The TCR was taken from a woman between 35 and 50 years old in good health and CMV-seronegative. The CDR3 nucleotides read TGCGCCAGCAGCTTGGAACAGGTCTCTGGAAACACCATATATTTT. This sequence encodes CASSLEQVSGNTIYF.